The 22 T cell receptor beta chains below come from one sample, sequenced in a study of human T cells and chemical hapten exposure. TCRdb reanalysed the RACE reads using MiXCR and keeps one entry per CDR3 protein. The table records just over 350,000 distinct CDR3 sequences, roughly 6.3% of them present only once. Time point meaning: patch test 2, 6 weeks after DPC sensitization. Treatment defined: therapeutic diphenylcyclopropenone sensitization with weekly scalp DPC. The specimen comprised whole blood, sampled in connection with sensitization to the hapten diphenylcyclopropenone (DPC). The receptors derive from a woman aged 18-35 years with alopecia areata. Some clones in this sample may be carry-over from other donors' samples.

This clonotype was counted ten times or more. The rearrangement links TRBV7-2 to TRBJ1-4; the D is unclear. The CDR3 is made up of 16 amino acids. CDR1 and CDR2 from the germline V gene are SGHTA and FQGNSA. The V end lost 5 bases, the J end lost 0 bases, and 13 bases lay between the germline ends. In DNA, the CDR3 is TGTGCCAGCAGCCCGATTTACAGTGCAACTAATGAAAAACTGTTTTTT. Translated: CASSPIYSATNEKLFF.

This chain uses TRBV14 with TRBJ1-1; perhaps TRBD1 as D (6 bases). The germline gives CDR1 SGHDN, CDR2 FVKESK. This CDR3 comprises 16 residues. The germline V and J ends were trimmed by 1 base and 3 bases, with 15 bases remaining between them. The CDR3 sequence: CASSQVQGKGDTEAFF. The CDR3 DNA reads TGTGCCAGCAGCCAAGTCCAGGGTAAGGGGGACACTGAAGCTTTCTTT.

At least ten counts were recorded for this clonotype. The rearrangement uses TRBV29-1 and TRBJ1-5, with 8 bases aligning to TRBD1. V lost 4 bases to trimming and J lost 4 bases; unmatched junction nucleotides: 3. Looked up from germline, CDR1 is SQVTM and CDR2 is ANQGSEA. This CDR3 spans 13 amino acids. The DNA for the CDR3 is TGCAGCGTTGGCTGGACAGGGAATCAGCCCCAGCATTTT. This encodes CSVGWTGNQPQHF.

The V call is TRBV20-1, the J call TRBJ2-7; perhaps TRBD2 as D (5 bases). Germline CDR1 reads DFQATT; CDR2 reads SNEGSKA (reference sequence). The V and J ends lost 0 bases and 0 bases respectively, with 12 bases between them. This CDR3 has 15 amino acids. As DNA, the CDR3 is TGCAGTGCTAGAGATTTCGGGCTAGCCTCCTACGAGCAGTACTTC. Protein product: CSARDFGLASYEQYF.

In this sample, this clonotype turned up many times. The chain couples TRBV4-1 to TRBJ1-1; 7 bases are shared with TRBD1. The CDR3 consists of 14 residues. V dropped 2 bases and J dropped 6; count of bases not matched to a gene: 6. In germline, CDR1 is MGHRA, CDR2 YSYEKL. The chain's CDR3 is CASSQLTGRAEAFF. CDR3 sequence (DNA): TGCGCCAGCAGCCAATTGACAGGGAGGGCTGAAGCTTTCTTT.

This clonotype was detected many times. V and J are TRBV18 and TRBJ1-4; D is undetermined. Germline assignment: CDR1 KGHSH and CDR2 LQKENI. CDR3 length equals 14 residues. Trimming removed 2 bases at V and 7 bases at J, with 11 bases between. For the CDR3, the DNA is TGTGCCAGCTCACCAAAGGGAAGTAGTGAAAAACTGTTTTTT. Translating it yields CASSPKGSSEKLFF.

DNA for the CDR3: TGTGCCACACAAACGAACACTGAAGCTTTCTTT. Amino acids: CATQTNTEAFF. The genes are TRBV6-5 and TRBJ1-1; D unclear. CDR1 is MNHEY and CDR2 is SVGAGI in the germline V gene. The V end lost 10 bases, the J end lost 1 base, and 7 bases lay between the germline ends. The CDR3 covers 11 residues.

CDR3 amino acids: CASSTPGGWNNEQFF. CDR3 coding DNA: TGTGCCAGCAGCACCCCAGGGGGTTGGAACAATGAGCAGTTCTTC. The gene calls are TRBV7-9 and TRBJ2-1; 7 bases line up with TRBD1. The trim removed 5 bases at V and 5 bases at J, leaving 9 bases unmatched. CDR1 SEHNR and CDR2 FQNEAQ come from the germline V gene (reference sequence). This CDR3 region has 15 residues.

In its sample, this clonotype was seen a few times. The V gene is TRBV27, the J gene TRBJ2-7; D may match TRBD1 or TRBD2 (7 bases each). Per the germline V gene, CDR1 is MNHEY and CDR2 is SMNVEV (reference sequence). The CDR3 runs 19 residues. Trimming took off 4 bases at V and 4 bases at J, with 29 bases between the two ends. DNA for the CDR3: TGTGCCAGCAGTTCAAAGGGAGGGCCCGGGATGGCAGGGGGTTACGAGCAGTACTTC. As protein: CASSSKGGPGMAGGYEQYF.

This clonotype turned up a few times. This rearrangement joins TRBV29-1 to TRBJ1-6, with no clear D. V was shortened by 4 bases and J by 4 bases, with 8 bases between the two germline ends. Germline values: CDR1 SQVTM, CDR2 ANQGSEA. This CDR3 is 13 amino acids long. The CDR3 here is CSVASHYNSPLHF. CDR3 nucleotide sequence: TGCAGCGTTGCATCGCATTATAATTCACCCCTCCACTTT.

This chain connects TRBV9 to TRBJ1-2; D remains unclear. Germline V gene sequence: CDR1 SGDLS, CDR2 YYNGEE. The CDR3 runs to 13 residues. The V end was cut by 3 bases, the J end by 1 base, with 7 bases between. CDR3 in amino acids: CASSGGINYGYTF. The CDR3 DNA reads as TGTGCCAGCAGCGGCGGGATTAACTATGGCTACACCTTC.

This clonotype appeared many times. The CDR3 DNA follows: TGTGCCAGCTCAATCGGCTTGAACACTGAAGCTTTCTTT. This codes for CASSIGLNTEAFF. The chain uses TRBV18 and TRBJ1-1; D gene unclear. V lost 5 bases, J lost 0 bases, and 7 bases lay in between. Per the germline V gene, CDR1 is KGHSH and CDR2 is LQKENI. The CDR3 is made up of 13 amino acids.

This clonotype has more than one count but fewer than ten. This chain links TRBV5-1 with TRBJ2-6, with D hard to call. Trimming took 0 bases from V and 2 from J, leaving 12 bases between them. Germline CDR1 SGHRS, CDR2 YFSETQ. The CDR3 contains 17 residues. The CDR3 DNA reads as TGCGCCAGCAGCTTGGGCTTAGGGTCAGCTGGGGCCAACGTCCTGACTTTC. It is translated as CASSLGLGSAGANVLTF.

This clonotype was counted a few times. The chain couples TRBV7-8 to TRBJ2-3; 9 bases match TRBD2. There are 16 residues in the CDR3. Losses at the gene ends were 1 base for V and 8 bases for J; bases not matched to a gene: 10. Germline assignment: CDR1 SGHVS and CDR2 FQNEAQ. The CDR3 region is CASSLVGSGGPVTQYF. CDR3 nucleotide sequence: TGTGCCAGCAGCTTAGTTGGTAGCGGGGGCCCAGTTACGCAGTATTTT. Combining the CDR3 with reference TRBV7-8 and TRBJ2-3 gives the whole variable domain GAGVSQSPRYKVAKRGQDVALRCDPISGHVSLFWYQQALGQGPEFLTYFQNEAQLDKSGLPSDRFFAERPEGSVSTLKIQRTQQEDSAVYLCASSLVGSGGPVTQYFGPGTRLTVL.

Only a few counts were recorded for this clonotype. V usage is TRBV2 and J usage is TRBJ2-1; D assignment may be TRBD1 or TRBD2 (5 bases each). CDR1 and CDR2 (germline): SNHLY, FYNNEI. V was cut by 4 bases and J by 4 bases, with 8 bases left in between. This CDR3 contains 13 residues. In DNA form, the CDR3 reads TGTGCCAGCAGTGGGGACGTATACAATGAGCAGTTCTTC. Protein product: CASSGDVYNEQFF.

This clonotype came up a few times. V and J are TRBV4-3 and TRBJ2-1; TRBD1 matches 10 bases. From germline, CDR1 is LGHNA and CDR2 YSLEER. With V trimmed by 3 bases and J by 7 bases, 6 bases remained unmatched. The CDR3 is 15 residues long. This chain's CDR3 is CASSHRTGGGNEQFF. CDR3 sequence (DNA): TGCGCCAGCAGCCACCGGACAGGGGGAGGTAATGAGCAGTTCTTC.

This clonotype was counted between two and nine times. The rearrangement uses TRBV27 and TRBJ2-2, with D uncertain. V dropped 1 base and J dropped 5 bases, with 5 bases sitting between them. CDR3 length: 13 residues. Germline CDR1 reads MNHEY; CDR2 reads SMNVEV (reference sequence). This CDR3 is CASSLLLTGELFF. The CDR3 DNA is TGTGCCAGCAGTTTATTGTTGACCGGGGAGCTGTTTTTT.

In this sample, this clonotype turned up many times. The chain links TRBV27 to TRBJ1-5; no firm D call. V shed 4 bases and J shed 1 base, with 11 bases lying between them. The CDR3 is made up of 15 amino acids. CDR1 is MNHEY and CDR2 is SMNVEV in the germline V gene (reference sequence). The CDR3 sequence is CASSYNPYSNQPQHF. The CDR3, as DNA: TGTGCCAGCAGTTACAATCCCTACAGCAATCAGCCCCAGCATTTT.

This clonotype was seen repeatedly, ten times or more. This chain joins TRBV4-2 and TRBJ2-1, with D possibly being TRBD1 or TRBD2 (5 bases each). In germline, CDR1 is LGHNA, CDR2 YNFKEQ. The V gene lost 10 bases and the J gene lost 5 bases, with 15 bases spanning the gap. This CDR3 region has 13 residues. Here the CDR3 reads CATKGSGNNEQFF. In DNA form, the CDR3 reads TGTGCCACCAAGGGGTCCGGGAACAATGAGCAGTTCTTC.

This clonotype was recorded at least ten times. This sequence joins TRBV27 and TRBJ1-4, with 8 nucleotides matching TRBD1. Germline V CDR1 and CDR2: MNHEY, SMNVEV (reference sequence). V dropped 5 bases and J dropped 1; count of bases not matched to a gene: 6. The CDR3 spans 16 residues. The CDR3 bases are TGTGCCAGCAGTCCTAATACAGGGGGAACTAATGAAAAACTGTTTTTT. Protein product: CASSPNTGGTNEKLFF.

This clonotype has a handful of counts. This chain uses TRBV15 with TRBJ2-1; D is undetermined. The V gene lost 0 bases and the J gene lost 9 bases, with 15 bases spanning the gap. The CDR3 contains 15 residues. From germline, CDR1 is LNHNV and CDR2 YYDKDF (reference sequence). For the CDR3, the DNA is TGTGCCACCAGCAGAGATGGCGGCCGGATCACTGAGCAGTTCTTC. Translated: CATSRDGGRITEQFF.

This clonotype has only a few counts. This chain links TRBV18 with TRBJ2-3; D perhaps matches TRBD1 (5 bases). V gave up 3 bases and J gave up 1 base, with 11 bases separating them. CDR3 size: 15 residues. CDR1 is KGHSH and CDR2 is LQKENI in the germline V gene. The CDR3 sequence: CASSPTQQGTDTQYF. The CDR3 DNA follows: TGTGCCAGCTCACCCACTCAACAGGGCACAGATACGCAGTATTTT.